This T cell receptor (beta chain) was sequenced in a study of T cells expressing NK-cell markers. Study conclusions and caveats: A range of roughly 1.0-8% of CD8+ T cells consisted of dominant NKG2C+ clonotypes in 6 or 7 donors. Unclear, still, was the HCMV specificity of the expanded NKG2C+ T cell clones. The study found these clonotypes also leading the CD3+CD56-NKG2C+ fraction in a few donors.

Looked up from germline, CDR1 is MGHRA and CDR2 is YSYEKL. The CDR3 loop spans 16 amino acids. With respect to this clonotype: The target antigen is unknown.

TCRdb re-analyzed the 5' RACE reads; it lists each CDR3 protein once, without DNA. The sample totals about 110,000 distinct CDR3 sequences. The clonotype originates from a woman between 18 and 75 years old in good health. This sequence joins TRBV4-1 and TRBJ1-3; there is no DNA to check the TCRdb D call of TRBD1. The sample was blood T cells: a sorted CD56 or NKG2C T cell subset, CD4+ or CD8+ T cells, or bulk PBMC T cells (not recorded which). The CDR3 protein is CASSQTAPISGNTIYF.